Each of the 14 T cell receptor beta chains below was sequenced from the same sample in a study of naive and memory T cell subsets. Amplification of ligated cDNA took four PCR rounds with SP2 and nested alpha and beta constant primers. TCRdb ran MiXCR on the 5' RACE reads and lists one entry per CDR3 protein. The sample records roughly 48,000 distinct CDR3 sequences, about 4.4% being singletons. TCR cDNA received a 3' ligated oligonucleotide that carried a UMI. Receptor source: a female donor in good health.

This clonotype occurred many times. This chain links TRBV27 with TRBJ2-3; TRBD1 aligns across 9 bases. The CDR3 totals 21 residues. V was clipped by 6 bases and J by 3 bases; unmatched bases: 25. In germline, CDR1 is MNHEY, CDR2 SMNVEV (reference sequence). CDR3 in amino acids: CASRLGAKDLTGQGATDTQYF. Written as DNA, the CDR3 is TGTGCCAGCAGACTAGGGGCTAAAGACCTAACGGGACAGGGCGCTACAGATACGCAGTATTTT.

In this sample, this clonotype turned up many times. V usage is TRBV6-1 and J usage is TRBJ2-3; 14 nucleotides align to TRBD2. The germline gives CDR1 MNHNS, CDR2 SASEGT. After removal of 8 bases from V and 1 base from J, the junction contained 14 bases not matched to a gene. The CDR3 is made up of 19 amino acids. The CDR3 here is CASGRLAGGGYSRTDTQYF. The CDR3 DNA follows: TGTGCCAGCGGGAGACTAGCGGGAGGGGGCTATTCTCGCACAGATACGCAGTATTTT.

A word on this clonotype: It may be a read error: a sequence one base away is much more abundant. The chain carries TRBV15 and TRBJ1-2; D may be TRBD1 (5 bases). Per germline, CDR1 LNHNV and CDR2 YYDKDF (reference sequence). CDR3 size: 15 residues. CDR3 in amino acids: CATSTTRAGNYGYNF. The CDR3 nucleotides are TGTGCCACCAGCACCACCAGGGCAGGGAACTATGGCTACAACTTC.

Comments on this clonotype: A single base separates this from a much larger clone, so it may be a read error. Without the conserved terminal phenylalanine or tryptophan, this CDR3 likely stems from a read error. This chain uses TRBV9 with TRBJ2-2; 8 positions match TRBD2. CDR3 length: 14 amino acids. The junction had 4 bases not matched to a gene; V was cut back by 3 bases and J by 6 bases. Germline V gene data show CDR1 as SGDLS and CDR2 as YYNGEE. CDR3 region: CASSASAGAGELFS. The CDR3 DNA reads TGTGCCAGCAGCGCATCAGCGGGAGCCGGGGAGCTGTTTTCT.

The table lists this clonotype with a few counts. J is TRBJ2-5 and V is TRBV20-1, with 13 bases aligning to TRBD2. The CDR3 contains 14 residues. J lost 6 bases, V lost 6 bases, and 7 bases had no gene match. Germline-derived CDR1 and CDR2 are DFQATT and SNEGSKA (reference sequence). CDR3 DNA: TGCAGTGCCTTTAAGACTAGCGGGAGGAAGACCCAGTACTTC. This sequence encodes CSAFKTSGRKTQYF.

This clonotype was found many times. The chain's CDR3 is CASKLTSGTYNEQFF. The CDR3 nucleotides are TGTGCCAGCAAGTTGACTAGCGGGACCTACAATGAGCAGTTCTTC. The rearrangement links TRBV28 to TRBJ2-1, with TRBD2 matching over 11 bases. The germline gives CDR1 MDHEN, CDR2 SYDVKM. With V trimmed by 7 bases and J by 2 bases, 4 bases remained unmatched. The CDR3 totals 15 residues.

This clonotype was recorded at least ten times. V and J are TRBV10-3 and TRBJ2-1; 14 nucleotides align to TRBD2. The CDR3 is 17 amino acids. V shed 2 bases and J 6 bases; nucleotides not matched to a gene: 6. CDR1 and CDR2 (germline): ENHRY, SYGVKD. The DNA for the CDR3 is TGTGCCATCAGTGAGGCCGGGACTAGCGGGAGTCGCAATGAGCAGTTCTTC. As protein: CAISEAGTSGSRNEQFF.

This clonotype has a count of ten or more. CDR3 in DNA: TGCGCCAGCAGCTCCGGGACAGAGTACGAGCAGTACTTC. Translated, it gives CASSSGTEYEQYF. The rearrangement joins TRBV5-1 to TRBJ2-7, with TRBD1 identical over 7 bases. Germline CDR1 is SGHRS and CDR2 is YFSETQ. The ends lost 3 bases at V and 4 bases at J; junction bases unmatched: 4. CDR3 length equals 13 residues.

This clonotype was seen at least ten times. This chain joins TRBV10-3 and TRBJ1-2; no definite D call. With 1 base removed from V and 3 bases from J, the gap between germline ends came to 6 bases. Germline V lookup: CDR1 ENHRY, CDR2 SYGVKD. The CDR3 sequence is 13 residues long. The DNA for the CDR3 is TGTGCCATCAGTGAGTTTCAGGACTATGGCTACACCTTC. Translation: CAISEFQDYGYTF.

This clonotype was observed at least ten times. The chain links TRBV3-1 to TRBJ2-7; D is uncertain. Germline V CDR1 and CDR2: LGHDT, YNNKEL (reference sequence). CDR3 length: 12 amino acids. With 4 bases removed from V and 3 bases from J, the gap between germline ends came to 7 bases. CDR3 sequence (DNA): TGTGCCAGCAGCCTCTTGGGCTACGAGCAGTACTTC. Protein sequence: CASSLLGYEQYF.

This clonotype appeared many times. The chain links TRBV19 to TRBJ1-5; 11 nucleotides line up with TRBD1. The germline V gene has CDR1 LNHDA and CDR2 SQIVND (reference sequence). The V gene end was trimmed by 5 bases and the J gene end by 4 bases; junction bases not matched to a gene: 10. This CDR3 comprises 17 residues. The CDR3 DNA follows: TGTGCCAGTAGTCGACGGCCCGGACAGGGGGCAAATCAGCCCCAGCATTTT. Translating gives CASSRRPGQGANQPQHF.

This clonotype was recorded many times. The gene calls are TRBV28 and TRBJ2-5, with 9 bases fitting TRBD1. V lost 2 bases and J lost 3; bases outside the gene matches: 4. CDR3 length: 15 amino acids. Germline V gene lookup returns CDR1 MDHEN and CDR2 SYDVKM. The CDR3 DNA reads TGTGCCAGCAGTTTAAAGACAGGGGGGGAAGAGACCCAGTACTTC. This sequence encodes CASSLKTGGEETQYF.

The table lists this clonotype with many counts. The chain combines TRBV19 with TRBJ2-1, with D tentatively TRBD1 (5 bases). The CDR3 covers 15 residues. Germline-derived CDR1 and CDR2 are LNHDA and SQIVND (reference sequence). The V end lost 3 bases, the J end lost 3 bases, and 12 bases lay between the germline ends. CDR3 DNA: TGTGCCAGTAGTATGGATGAGACAGTCTACAATGAGCAGTTCTTC. Translation: CASSMDETVYNEQFF.

Many counts were recorded for this clonotype. The rearrangement links TRBV5-1 to TRBJ2-7; 9 bases are shared with TRBD2. V was clipped by 4 bases and J by 4 bases; unmatched bases: 9. Germline loops: CDR1 SGHRS, CDR2 YFSETQ. This CDR3 is 15 amino acids long. DNA of the CDR3: TGCGCCAGCAGCAGATTGGATAGCGGGAGTTACGAGCAGTACTTC. Translation gives CASSRLDSGSYEQYF.